The sequence of this TCR beta chain was determined in a study of CD8 T cells in ankylosing spondylitis. V dropped 4 bases and J dropped 0; count of bases not matched to a gene: 9. CDR3 length equals 18 residues. Germline V gene lookup returns CDR1 SGDLS and CDR2 YYNGEE. MiXCR, applied by TCRdb to the 5' RACE reads, yields one record per CDR3 protein. Counted here are tens of thousands of distinct CDR3 sequences, around 2.5% occurring once; the ten biggest clones make up about 7.4%. In its sample, this clonotype was seen many times. This receptor was taken from a female donor with ankylosing spondylitis or in good health (not recorded which). Material for sequencing was blood, either unsorted or a sorted T cell fraction (not recorded which). The chain has TRBV9 and TRBJ2-6; 8 bases are shared with TRBD1. In DNA form, the CDR3 reads TGTGCCAGCAGCAGTGCGGGACAGGCCCTCTCTGGGGCCAACGTCCTGACTTTC. Translated: CASSSAGQALSGANVLTF. Complete variable domain (other parts from reference TRBV9 and TRBJ2-6): DSGVTQTPKHLITATGQRVTLRCSPRSGDLSVYWYQQSLDQGLQFLIQYYNGEERAKGNILERFSAQQFPDLHSELNLSSLELGDSALYFCASSSAGQALSGANVLTFGAGSRLTVL.